The T cell receptor beta chain under discussion was sequenced for a study of blood T cell repertoires in COVID-19. Looking at the study overall: Specimens from acute and convalescent COVID-19 originated in the United States, Italy and Spain. T cells, B-cell-depleted T cells, or PBMCs supplied cDNA or gDNA.

This CDR3 spans 15 amino acids. V lost 2 bases, J lost 4 bases, and 15 bases lay in between. Per the germline V gene, CDR1 is MNHNY and CDR2 is SVGAGI (reference sequence). In the authors' workflow: By means of reference gene primer amplification, nucleated cell counts were estimated. Assay: immunoSEQ multiplex PCR; the TCRdb copy retains only in-frame clones and omits some. V and J calls and clone size come straight from that table; D and trimming were deduced from the DNA. The sample includes about 180,000 clones, under 90% seen only once; the top ten take roughly 7.1%. The sample taken for sequencing was peripheral blood. This clonotype was sampled from a human donor in a cohort sampled during active COVID-19. The chain employs TRBV6-6 and TRBJ2-7, with D possibly matching TRBD1 (6 bases). The CDR3 coding sequence is TGTGCCAGCAGTTACGATAGGTCAGGACAGTACGAGCAGTACTTC. It encodes CASSYDRSGQYEQYF.